These 18 T cell receptor beta chains were sequenced from one sample in a study of OX40 agonist ivuxolimab in advanced cancers. Method: immunoSEQ multiplex PCR; TCRdb's copy keeps in-frame clones and lacks some. Of around 90,000 clones detected, about nine tenths appear once; the ten largest clones hold approximately 0.3%. The sample was CD4+ or CD8+ T cells sorted from blood, taken in a trial of the OX40 agonist ivuxolimab. Every receptor here comes from an adult with an advanced solid tumor such as melanoma, head and neck, liver or kidney cancer.

Only one count was recorded for this clone. The V gene is TRBV14, the J gene TRBJ2-7, with 9 bases matching TRBD1. Germline CDR1 and CDR2: SGHDN and FVKESK. V trimming: 0 bases; J trimming: 7 bases; junction bases outside the gene matches: 4. This CDR3 spans 14 amino acids. The CDR3 sequence is CASSQEQGAHEQYF. In DNA, the CDR3 is TGTGCCAGCAGCCAAGAACAGGGGGCACATGAGCAGTACTTC. Drawing the rest from reference TRBV14 and TRBJ2-7, the complete variable domain is EAGVTQFPSHSVIEKGQTVTLRCDPISGHDNLYWYRRVMGKEIKFLLHFVKESKQDESGMPNNRFLAERTGGTYSTLKVQPAELEDSGVYFCASSQEQGAHEQYFGPGTRLTVT.

The genes are TRBV2 and TRBJ2-1; 7 positions match TRBD2. With V trimmed by 4 bases and J by 6 bases, 12 bases remained unmatched. The CDR3 has 16 residues. Germline-derived CDR1 and CDR2 are SNHLY and FYNNEI. The chain's CDR3 is CASSAVGGLHFNEQFF. In DNA, the CDR3 is TGTGCCAGCAGTGCGGTCGGGGGGTTACATTTCAATGAGCAGTTCTTC.

The chain is built from TRBV9 and TRBJ2-3; D ambiguous. The germline gives CDR1 SGDLS, CDR2 YYNGEE. The CDR3 runs to 14 residues. V was pared by 4 bases and J by 2 bases, with 11 bases between. The CDR3 nucleotides read TGTGCCAGCAGCCTAAGGGCCTTCACAGATACGCAGTATTTT. Its protein product is CASSLRAFTDTQYF.

The DNA for the CDR3 is TGTGCCTGGAGTGAACAAAGGGGGCAGGGCGGCTATGGCTACACCTTC. Its protein is CAWSEQRGQGGYGYTF. V usage is TRBV30 and J usage is TRBJ1-2; TRBD1 matches at 7 bases. V lost 1 base to trimming and J lost 4 bases; unmatched junction nucleotides: 12. The germline V gene has CDR1 GTSNPN and CDR2 SVGIG (reference sequence). CDR3 length: 16 amino acids.

As regards this clone: Different DNA sequences within this sample yield the same CDR3. The rearrangement links TRBV18 to TRBJ1-4; D is perhaps TRBD1 (5 bases). The germline V and J ends were trimmed by 2 bases and 3 bases, with 7 bases remaining between them. The germline V gene encodes CDR1 KGHSH and CDR2 LQKENI. The CDR3 spans 14 residues. The CDR3 region is CASSPGGANEKLFF. DNA of the CDR3: TGTGCCAGCTCACCAGGGGGGGCTAATGAAAAACTGTTTTTT.

The chain carries TRBV7-2 and TRBJ2-1, with a tentative D call TRBD1 (5 bases). V lost 1 base, J lost 9 bases, and 13 bases lay in between. The CDR3 totals 14 residues. Germline V lookup: CDR1 SGHTA, CDR2 FQGNSA. CDR3 sequence reads: CASSLGGSDFEQFF. The CDR3 DNA reads TGTGCCAGCAGCTTAGGGGGCAGTGACTTTGAGCAGTTCTTC. Full variable domain (outside the CDR3, taken from reference TRBV7-2 and TRBJ2-1): GAGVSQSPSNKVTEKGKDVELRCDPISGHTALYWYRQSLGQGLEFLIYFQGNSAPDKSGLPSDRFSAERTGGSVSTLTIQRTQQEDSAVYLCASSLGGSDFEQFFGPGTRLTVL.

V is TRBV5-5 and J is TRBJ1-5; no definite D call. This CDR3 contains 15 residues. V lost 0 bases and J 1 base, leaving 8 bases between the germline ends. Germline V gives CDR1 SGHKS, CDR2 YYEKEE (reference sequence). In nucleotides, the CDR3 is TGTGCCAGCAGCTTGGACGGGAGGAGCAATCAGCCCCAGCATTTT. It is translated as CASSLDGRSNQPQHF.

This clone has just one count. V is TRBV4-1 and J is TRBJ2-1; 8 bases agree with TRBD1. The germline gives CDR1 MGHRA, CDR2 YSYEKL. The CDR3 sequence is 14 residues long. The J segment lost 7 bases and the V segment lost 3 bases, leaving 5 bases of the junction unmatched. CDR3 coding DNA: TGCGCCAGCAGCCACCCGACAGGGGATAATGAGCAGTTCTTC. Its translation is CASSHPTGDNEQFF.

The chain recombines TRBV7-3 with TRBJ2-7; TRBD1 or TRBD2 may be the D gene (6 bases each). Trimming stripped 2 bases from V and 6 bases from J, with 14 bases between. Germline values: CDR1 SGHTA, CDR2 FQGTGA. CDR3 length: 14 residues. CDR3 in amino acids: CASSLDSGAGEQYF. CDR3 DNA sequence: TGTGCCAGCAGCTTAGACTCGGGGGCAGGCGAGCAGTACTTC.

The gene calls are TRBV11-2 and TRBJ1-1; D not certain. From germline, CDR1 is SGHAT and CDR2 FQNNGV. CDR3 size: 13 residues. Trimming removed 3 bases at V and 2 bases at J, with 7 bases between. CDR3 region: CASSFEDNTEAFF. The DNA of the CDR3 is TGTGCCAGCAGCTTTGAAGACAACACTGAAGCTTTCTTT.

V is TRBV5-6 and J is TRBJ1-1; no clear D gene. Trimming shortened V by 4 bases and J by 8 bases, and 15 bases separated the two germline ends. The germline V gene encodes CDR1 SGHDT and CDR2 YYEEEE. The CDR3 has 13 amino acids. CDR3 bases: TGTGCCAGCAGCCCCCTGGAACGCACCGAAGCTTTCTTT. This sequence encodes CASSPLERTEAFF.

V and J are TRBV5-4 and TRBJ2-5; D may match TRBD1 or TRBD2 (6 bases each). V was cut by 8 bases and J by 2 bases, with 25 bases left in between. Per germline, CDR1 SGHNT and CDR2 YYREEE (reference sequence). CDR3 length: 17 residues. CDR3 bases: TGTGCCAGTACACCGGGGGCCGGGTCGAGGGGGCAAGAGACCCAGTACTTC. Its protein is CASTPGAGSRGQETQYF.

The J gene is TRBJ2-3, the V gene TRBV10-3; 8 bases map to TRBD2. The germline CDR1 and CDR2 sequences are ENHRY and SYGVKD. The CDR3 has 15 amino acids. Unmatched junction bases numbered 4, after V lost 0 bases and J lost 5 bases. CDR3 sequence: CAISESVGGGDTQYF. The CDR3 coding sequence is TGTGCCATCAGTGAGTCGGTCGGGGGGGGAGATACGCAGTATTTT.

The rearrangement links TRBV6-1 to TRBJ1-1; weak D call: TRBD1 (5 bases). V was pared by 8 bases and J by 1 base, with 11 bases between. Germline V CDR1 and CDR2: MNHNS, SASEGT. The CDR3 extends over 13 amino acids. The CDR3 nucleotides are TGTGCCAGCCTGACAGTGCAGAACACTGAAGCTTTCTTT. It translates to CASLTVQNTEAFF.

In DNA form, the CDR3 reads TGTGCCAGCAGCTTATCACGGGGTCTCACAGATACGCAGTATTTT. It yields the protein CASSLSRGLTDTQYF. V and J are TRBV7-9 and TRBJ2-3, with D possibly matching TRBD2 (5 bases). Germline lookup yields CDR1 SEHNR and CDR2 FQNEAQ (reference sequence). CDR3 length: 15 amino acids. V lost 2 bases to trimming and J lost 2 bases, with 11 bases between them.

The V call is TRBV5-1, the J call TRBJ2-5; possible D gene TRBD1, 6 bases. Germline V CDR1 and CDR2: SGHRS, YFSETQ. The CDR3 has 16 amino acids. Between the trimmed V and J ends, which lost 1 base and 3 bases, there was a span of 16 bases. CDR3: CASSLSQQGREETQYF. The DNA of the CDR3 is TGCGCCAGCAGCTTGTCTCAACAGGGACGAGAAGAGACCCAGTACTTC.

This clone was picked up one time. J is TRBJ2-1 and V is TRBV5-1; TRBD2 matches 14 bases. The germline CDR1 and CDR2 sequences are SGHRS and YFSETQ. Germline trimming cut 7 bases from V and 9 bases from J; bases unmatched to any gene: 9. This CDR3 contains 15 residues. CDR3 nucleotide sequence: TGCGCCAGCGGCCCGGGACTAGCGGGGGATACTGAGCAGTTCTTC. Translated: CASGPGLAGDTEQFF.

As regards this clone: One end of the junction varies from germline; a read error may be responsible. The rearrangement links TRBV7-7 to TRBJ2-5; no firm D call. The CDR3 covers 15 residues. Germline-derived CDR1 and CDR2 are SSHAT and FNYEAQ (reference sequence). DNA of the CDR3: TGTGCTAGCAGCTTACGTCTACAGTACCAAGAGACCCAGTACTTC. Its translation is CASSLRLQYQETQYF.